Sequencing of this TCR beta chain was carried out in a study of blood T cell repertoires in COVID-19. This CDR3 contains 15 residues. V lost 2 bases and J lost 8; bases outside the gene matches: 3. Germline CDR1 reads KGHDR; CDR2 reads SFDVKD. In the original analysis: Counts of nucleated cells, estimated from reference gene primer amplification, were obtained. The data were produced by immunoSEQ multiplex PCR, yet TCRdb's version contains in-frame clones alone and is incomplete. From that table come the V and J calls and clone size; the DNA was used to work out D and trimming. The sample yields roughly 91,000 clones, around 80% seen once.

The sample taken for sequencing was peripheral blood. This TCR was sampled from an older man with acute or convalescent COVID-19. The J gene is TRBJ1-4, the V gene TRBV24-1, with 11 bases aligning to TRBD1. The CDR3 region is CATSDSGTGGEKLFF. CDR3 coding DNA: TGTGCCACCAGTGATTCCGGGACAGGGGGAGAAAAACTGTTTTTT.